The 27 T cell receptor beta chains below come from one sample, sequenced in a study of T cells in Graves' hyperthyroidism and ophthalmopathy. What was amplified from RNA transcripts were TCR beta CDR3 regions. Using the HTBI primer set, a first-round RT-PCR was run on the TCR CDR3. TCRdb reprocessed the multiplex PCR reads via MiXCR and lists one record per CDR3 protein. This table holds about 360,000 distinct CDR3 sequences, less than 15% found once. The specimen sequenced was blood. Source of these receptors: a woman younger than 35 with Graves' hyperthyroidism.

This clonotype was seen a handful of times. The chain carries TRBV20-1 and TRBJ2-5, with D possibly being TRBD1 (6 bases). CDR1 is DFQATT and CDR2 is SNEGSKA in the germline V gene (reference sequence). Trimming removed 6 bases at V and 0 bases at J, with 23 bases between. The CDR3 runs 17 residues. CDR3 DNA sequence: TGCAGTGCGCCGGGACAAATCCTTCTATTCCACCAAGAGACCCAGTACTTC. This codes for CSAPGQILLFHQETQYF.

The chain has TRBV9 and TRBJ1-1; TRBD1 might be the D (6 bases). Trimming left V 3 bases short and J 7 bases short, with 16 bases between. The CDR3 covers 14 residues. The germline V gene encodes CDR1 SGDLS and CDR2 YYNGEE. The CDR3 reads CASSATGTSGEAFF. The DNA of the CDR3 is TGTGCCAGCAGCGCCACTGGGACATCTGGTGAAGCTTTCTTT.

Worth noting for this clonotype: A much larger clonotype is one base distant, so this may be a read error. The chain carries TRBV28 and TRBJ1-1, with TRBD1 matching over 9 bases. Trimming removed 5 bases from V and 7 bases from J; junction bases left unmatched: 14. The CDR3 extends over 16 amino acids. Per the germline V gene, CDR1 is MDHEN and CDR2 is SYDVKM. The CDR3 bases are TGTGCCAGCAGTGTCTCGGGACAGGGCCATAGAGATGAAGCTTTCTTT. Translated, it gives CASSVSGQGHRDEAFF.

This clonotype was found many times. The V call is TRBV3-1, the J call TRBJ2-7; tentatively, D is TRBD2 (5 bases). Germline V CDR1 and CDR2: LGHDT, YNNKEL (reference sequence). The ends were cut back, 1 base at V and 4 bases at J, with 14 bases in the middle. The CDR3 consists of 15 residues. CDR3 amino acids: CASSQGSSSYYEQYF. DNA of the CDR3: TGTGCCAGCAGCCAAGGGTCTAGCAGCTATTACGAGCAGTACTTC.

At least ten counts were recorded for this clonotype. The chain recombines TRBV5-8 with TRBJ1-4; D is perhaps TRBD1 (5 bases). The CDR3 loop spans 16 amino acids. The germline CDR1 and CDR2 sequences are SGHTS and YDEGEE. The V and J ends lost 4 bases and 1 base respectively, with 14 bases between them. The CDR3 sequence: CASSRYGGETNEKLFF. For the CDR3, the DNA is TGTGCCAGCAGCCGATACGGGGGAGAAACTAATGAAAAACTGTTTTTT.

This clonotype was seen many times. J is TRBJ2-1 and V is TRBV4-3, with 9 bases lining up with TRBD1. Germline V lookup: CDR1 LGHNA, CDR2 YSLEER. CDR3 length: 13 amino acids. V shed 8 bases, J shed 8 bases, and the junction held 7 bases outside the gene matches. For the CDR3, the DNA is TGCGCCAGCCGCGACCGGGACAGGGATGAGCAGTTCTTC. Translation gives CASRDRDRDEQFF.

The chain employs TRBV5-4 and TRBJ2-2, with TRBD1 matching 8 bases. This CDR3 comprises 15 residues. V dropped 3 bases and J dropped 4; count of bases not matched to a gene: 5. Per germline, CDR1 SGHNT and CDR2 YYREEE (reference sequence). The CDR3 nucleotides read TGTGCCAGCAGCTCCAAACAGGGGGTCACCGGGGAGCTGTTTTTT. This sequence encodes CASSSKQGVTGELFF. The variable domain in full, completed from reference TRBV5-4 and TRBJ2-2, reads ETGVTQSPTHLIKTRGQQVTLRCSSQSGHNTVSWYQQALGQGPQFIFQYYREEENGRGNFPPRFSGLQFPNYSSELNVNALELDDSALYLCASSSKQGVTGELFFGEGSRLTVL.

This chain connects TRBV6-1 to TRBJ2-3; the D gene is possibly TRBD2 (7 bases). The CDR3 loop spans 15 amino acids. Trimming left V 7 bases short and J 2 bases short, with 16 bases between. Germline CDR1 is MNHNS and CDR2 is SASEGT. The CDR3 nucleotides read TGTGCCAGCACACCGTGGGGGGGGGCCACAGATACGCAGTATTTT. Protein: CASTPWGGATDTQYF.

This clonotype was counted only a few times. This chain connects TRBV9 to TRBJ2-2, with D hard to call. The V end was cut by 4 bases, the J end by 5 bases, with 6 bases between. The germline V gene has CDR1 SGDLS and CDR2 YYNGEE. The CDR3 is made up of 12 amino acids. The CDR3 loop reads CASSSLTGELFF. In nucleotides, the CDR3 is TGTGCCAGCAGCTCCCTAACCGGGGAGCTGTTTTTT. The variable domain in full, with the rest retrieved from reference TRBV9 and TRBJ2-2, is DSGVTQTPKHLITATGQRVTLRCSPRSGDLSVYWYQQSLDQGLQFLIQYYNGEERAKGNILERFSAQQFPDLHSELNLSSLELGDSALYFCASSSLTGELFFGEGSRLTVL.

The sample holds one count of this clonotype. V gene TRBV5-6 combines with J gene TRBJ2-1, with TRBD1 as a possible D gene (6 bases). The germline V gene encodes CDR1 SGHDT and CDR2 YYEEEE. This CDR3 has 17 amino acids. Trimming removed 0 bases at V and 2 bases at J, with 15 bases between. CDR3 region: CASSLGGQYWAYNEQFF. The CDR3 region has the DNA TGTGCCAGCAGCTTGGGGGGGCAGTATTGGGCCTACAATGAGCAGTTCTTC.

This clonotype was seen only a few times. Here the CDR3 reads CASSVGGPGAFVYTQYF. As DNA, the CDR3 is TGTGCCAGCAGTGTGGGGGGCCCGGGGGCGTTTGTATATACGCAGTATTTT. The chain employs TRBV6-1 and TRBJ2-3; D tentatively fits TRBD1 or TRBD2 (6 bases each). Trimming stripped 4 bases from V and 7 bases from J, with 24 bases between. Germline V CDR1 and CDR2: MNHNS, SASEGT. This CDR3 is built from 17 residues.

This clonotype has at least ten counts. The chain links TRBV30 to TRBJ1-4; TRBD1 agrees at 7 bases. There are 15 residues in the CDR3. Germline V gene sequence: CDR1 GTSNPN, CDR2 SVGIG (reference sequence). V shed 1 base and J 7 bases; nucleotides not matched to a gene: 9. CDR3 sequence: CAWSAVDRVGEKLFF. DNA of the CDR3: TGTGCCTGGAGTGCGGTCGACAGGGTCGGTGAAAAACTGTTTTTT. The variable domain in full, with the rest retrieved from reference TRBV30 and TRBJ1-4, is SQTIHQWPATLVQPVGSPLSLECTVEGTSNPNLYWYRQAAGRGLQLLFYSVGIGQISSEVPQNLSASRPQDRQFILSSKKLLLSDSGFYLCAWSAVDRVGEKLFFGSGTQLSVL.

V is TRBV2 and J is TRBJ1-2, with D perhaps matching TRBD1 (5 bases). Germline V gene sequence: CDR1 SNHLY, CDR2 FYNNEI. The ends were cut back, 6 bases at V and 2 bases at J, with 19 bases in the middle. CDR3 length: 16 amino acids. CDR3 loop: CASSKTGTAGNYGYTF. DNA for the CDR3: TGTGCCAGCAGCAAAACCGGGACCGCCGGGAACTATGGCTACACCTTC. Supplemented by reference TRBV2 and TRBJ1-2, the full variable domain reads EPEVTQTPSHQVTQMGQEVILRCVPISNHLYFYWYRQILGQKVEFLVSFYNNEISEKSEIFDDQFSVERPDGSNFTLKIRSTKLEDSAMYFCASSKTGTAGNYGYTFGSGTRLTVV.

This clonotype was seen many times. The rearrangement uses TRBV19 and TRBJ1-1, with TRBD1 as a possible D gene (6 bases). The CDR3 spans 15 residues. Trimming took off 3 bases at V and 2 bases at J, with 13 bases between the two ends. The germline gives CDR1 LNHDA, CDR2 SQIVND (reference sequence). The CDR3 sequence: CASSMGDNVNTEAFF. CDR3 sequence (DNA): TGTGCCAGTAGTATGGGGGACAACGTTAACACTGAAGCTTTCTTT.

The chain carries TRBV14 and TRBJ2-1; 7 bases map to TRBD1. The CDR3 has 16 amino acids. The V and J ends lost 4 bases and 1 base, in that order; junction bases with no gene match: 7. From germline, CDR1 is SGHDN and CDR2 FVKESK. CDR3: CASSRRTGSSYNEQFF. The CDR3 nucleotides read TGTGCCAGCAGCCGGCGGACAGGCTCTTCCTACAATGAGCAGTTCTTC.

There are a few counts of this clonotype. V gene TRBV6-2 or TRBV6-3 combines with J gene TRBJ2-3, with 10 nucleotides matching TRBD1. J lost 6 bases, V lost 6 bases, and 9 bases had no gene match. The CDR3 runs 15 residues. The germline gives CDR1 MNHEY, CDR2 SVGEGT. The chain's CDR3 is CASRKRGQGMDTQYF. The CDR3, as DNA: TGTGCCAGCAGGAAAAGGGGACAGGGGATGGATACGCAGTATTTT.

This clonotype was seen repeatedly, ten times or more. This chain uses TRBV28 with TRBJ2-1; 8 positions match TRBD2. The CDR3 is made up of 14 amino acids. Per the germline V gene, CDR1 is MDHEN and CDR2 is SYDVKM. J gave up 4 bases and V 6 bases, and 5 bases lay outside the gene matches. The CDR3 nucleotides are TGTGCCAGCAGAAGCGGGAGTTTTTACAATGAGCAGTTCTTC. Translated: CASRSGSFYNEQFF.

This clonotype has ten or more counts. The V gene is TRBV9, the J gene TRBJ2-3, with 7 bases fitting TRBD2. Germline CDR1 SGDLS, CDR2 YYNGEE. The CDR3 extends over 15 amino acids. V lost 0 bases and J lost 5; bases outside the gene matches: 6. In DNA form, the CDR3 reads TGTGCCAGCAGCGTAGAGGCGGGGGAGATAGATACGCAGTATTTT. This translates into CASSVEAGEIDTQYF.

This clonotype was seen repeatedly, ten times or more. The chain combines TRBV20-1 with TRBJ1-5; D remains unclear. CDR1 is DFQATT, CDR2 SNEGSKA, per germline (reference sequence). The CDR3 sequence is 14 residues long. V was clipped by 5 bases and J by 2 bases, with 13 bases between them. The CDR3 sequence: CSASGSFRNQPQHF. CDR3 DNA sequence: TGCAGTGCTTCGGGCAGTTTTCGCAATCAGCCCCAGCATTTT.

The chain couples TRBV5-1 to TRBJ1-6; D is perhaps TRBD1 (5 bases). CDR1 is SGHRS, CDR2 YFSETQ, per germline. The CDR3 covers 16 residues. Trimming removed 4 bases at V and 6 bases at J, with 17 bases between. CDR3 coding DNA: TGCGCCAGCAGCCTCCGGGACCTAAAACTTAATTCACCCCTCCACTTT. It codes for CASSLRDLKLNSPLHF.

This clonotype was observed at least ten times. The rearrangement uses TRBV28 and TRBJ2-3, with D unresolved. V gave up 6 bases and J gave up 6 bases, with 19 bases separating them. Germline assignment: CDR1 MDHEN and CDR2 SYDVKM. The CDR3 is made up of 15 amino acids. The CDR3 bases are TGTGCCAGCAGCTCCCCGGCCAACGCTAGGGATACGCAGTATTTT. It yields the protein CASSSPANARDTQYF.

This clonotype showed up many times. The V and J genes are TRBV24-1 and TRBJ2-7, with 10 bases lining up with TRBD2. The V segment lost 3 bases and the J segment 4 bases; nucleotides outside the gene matches: 5. This CDR3 spans 15 amino acids. Germline V gene sequence: CDR1 KGHDR, CDR2 SFDVKD. CDR3 nucleotide sequence: TGTGCCACCAGTGATGCCGGGACTAGCGCATACGAGCAGTACTTC. It encodes CATSDAGTSAYEQYF.

The rearrangement joins TRBV9 to TRBJ2-1; possibly TRBD2 for D (6 bases). Trimming stripped 0 bases from V and 2 bases from J, with 15 bases between. The CDR3 contains 17 residues. Germline V gene data show CDR1 as SGDLS and CDR2 as YYNGEE. CDR3: CASSVEGAPGAYNEQFF. CDR3 coding DNA: TGTGCCAGCAGCGTAGAAGGGGCGCCGGGGGCCTACAATGAGCAGTTCTTC. The full variable domain, in which reference TRBV9 and TRBJ2-1 provide the parts outside the CDR3, is DSGVTQTPKHLITATGQRVTLRCSPRSGDLSVYWYQQSLDQGLQFLIQYYNGEERAKGNILERFSAQQFPDLHSELNLSSLELGDSALYFCASSVEGAPGAYNEQFFGPGTRLTVL.

With respect to this clonotype: This sequence may be a read error, since a much larger clone differs from it by one base. The chain couples TRBV6-1 to TRBJ1-2; D is ambiguous. CDR1 is MNHNS, CDR2 SASEGT, per germline. The CDR3 spans 11 residues. The CDR3 is CAGSNSGSYTF. In DNA form, the CDR3 reads TGTGCCGGCAGTAACTCCGGAAGCTACACCTTC.

Notes on this clonotype: This could be a read error, since a much larger clone is one nucleotide away. V gene TRBV10-3 combines with J gene TRBJ2-3, with D possibly matching TRBD1 (6 bases). V was trimmed by 10 bases and J by 2 bases, leaving 19 bases between them. This CDR3 is 15 amino acids long. CDR1 is ENHRY and CDR2 is SYGVKD in the germline V gene. The DNA for the CDR3 is TGTGCCAACACCCCCTCGGACAGCCACACAGATACGCAGTATTTT. Translated: CANTPSDSHTDTQYF.

The CDR3 loop is CASSERDMTGSVEQYF. The CDR3 region has the DNA TGCGCCAGCAGTGAAAGGGATATGACAGGGAGCGTCGAGCAGTACTTC. This chain joins TRBV10-2 and TRBJ2-7, with 7 positions matching TRBD1. The V segment lost 3 bases and the J segment 6 bases; nucleotides outside the gene matches: 14. The CDR3 is 16 residues long. Germline CDR1 is WSHSY and CDR2 is SAAADI.

The chain has TRBV9 and TRBJ2-6; D ambiguous. The ends were cut back, 3 bases at V and 1 base at J, with 11 bases in the middle. Germline loops: CDR1 SGDLS, CDR2 YYNGEE. The CDR3 loop spans 16 amino acids. The CDR3 DNA follows: TGTGCCAGCAGCGCGTTTAGGCAGTCTGGGGCCAACGTCCTGACTTTC. It codes for CASSAFRQSGANVLTF.